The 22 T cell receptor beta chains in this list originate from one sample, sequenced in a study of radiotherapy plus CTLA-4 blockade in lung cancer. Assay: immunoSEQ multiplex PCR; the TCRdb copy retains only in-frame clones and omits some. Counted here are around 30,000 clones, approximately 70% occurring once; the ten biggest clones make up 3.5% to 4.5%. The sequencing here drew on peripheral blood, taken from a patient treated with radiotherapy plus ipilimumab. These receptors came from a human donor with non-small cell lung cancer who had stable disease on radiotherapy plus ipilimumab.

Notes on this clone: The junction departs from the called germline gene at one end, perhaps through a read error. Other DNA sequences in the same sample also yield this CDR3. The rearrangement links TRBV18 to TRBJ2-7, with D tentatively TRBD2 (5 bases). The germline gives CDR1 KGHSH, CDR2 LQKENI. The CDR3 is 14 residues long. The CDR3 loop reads CASSLGRPAYEQYF. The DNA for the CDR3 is TGTGCCAGTTCACTAGGACGGCCTGCCTACGAGCAGTACTTC.

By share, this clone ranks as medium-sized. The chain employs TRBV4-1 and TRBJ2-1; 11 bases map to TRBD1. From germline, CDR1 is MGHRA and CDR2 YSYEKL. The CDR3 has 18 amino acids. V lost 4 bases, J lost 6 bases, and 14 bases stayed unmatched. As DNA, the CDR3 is TGCGCCAGCAGCCGGACAGGGGGCAAATCCTTCACCGGCAATGAGCAGTTCTTC. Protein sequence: CASSRTGGKSFTGNEQFF.

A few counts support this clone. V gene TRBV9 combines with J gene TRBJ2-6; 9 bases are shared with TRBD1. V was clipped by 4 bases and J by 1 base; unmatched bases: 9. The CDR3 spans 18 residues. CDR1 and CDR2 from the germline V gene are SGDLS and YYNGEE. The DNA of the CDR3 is TGTGCCAGCAGCACGGGACAGGGCTTCAATTCTGGGGCCAACGTCCTGACTTTC. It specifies CASSTGQGFNSGANVLTF.

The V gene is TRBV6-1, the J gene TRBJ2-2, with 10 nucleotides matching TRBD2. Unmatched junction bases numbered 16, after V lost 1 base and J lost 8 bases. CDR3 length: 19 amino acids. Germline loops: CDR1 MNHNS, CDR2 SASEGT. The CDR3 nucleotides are TGTGCCAGCAGTGAAGGAAGCGGGAGGGGAGGCGTGATGAGAGGGGAGCTGTTTTTT. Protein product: CASSEGSGRGGVMRGELFF.

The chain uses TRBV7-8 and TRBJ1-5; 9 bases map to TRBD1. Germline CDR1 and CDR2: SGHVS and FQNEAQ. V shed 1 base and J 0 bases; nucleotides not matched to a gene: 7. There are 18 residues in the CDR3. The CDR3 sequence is CASSLGTGTGYSNQPQHF. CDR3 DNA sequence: TGTGCCAGCAGCTTAGGTACCGGGACAGGGTATAGCAATCAGCCCCAGCATTTT.

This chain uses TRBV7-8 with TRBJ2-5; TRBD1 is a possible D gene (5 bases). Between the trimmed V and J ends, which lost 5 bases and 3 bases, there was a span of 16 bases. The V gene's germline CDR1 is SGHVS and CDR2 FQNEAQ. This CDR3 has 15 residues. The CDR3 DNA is TGTGCCAGCAGCACTGGCAGGGATTTGAAAGAGACCCAGTACTTC. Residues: CASSTGRDLKETQYF. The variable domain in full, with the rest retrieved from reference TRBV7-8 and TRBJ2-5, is GAGVSQSPRYKVAKRGQDVALRCDPISGHVSLFWYQQALGQGPEFLTYFQNEAQLDKSGLPSDRFFAERPEGSVSTLKIQRTQQEDSAVYLCASSTGRDLKETQYFGPGTRLLVL.

The CDR3 DNA follows: TGTGCCAGCAGCACTGGCTGGGAAAAACTGTTTTTT. It specifies CASSTGWEKLFF. The chain recombines TRBV6-5 with TRBJ1-4; D is unclear. The CDR3 is 12 amino acids. Germline CDR1 is MNHEY and CDR2 is SVGAGI. V lost 6 bases, J lost 8 bases, and 10 bases lay in between.

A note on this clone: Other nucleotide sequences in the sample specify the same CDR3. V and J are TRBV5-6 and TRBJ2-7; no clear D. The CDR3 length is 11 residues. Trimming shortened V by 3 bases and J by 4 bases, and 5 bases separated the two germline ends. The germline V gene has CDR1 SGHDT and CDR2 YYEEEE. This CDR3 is CASSYLYEQYF. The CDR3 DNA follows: TGTGCCAGCAGCTACCTATACGAGCAGTACTTC.

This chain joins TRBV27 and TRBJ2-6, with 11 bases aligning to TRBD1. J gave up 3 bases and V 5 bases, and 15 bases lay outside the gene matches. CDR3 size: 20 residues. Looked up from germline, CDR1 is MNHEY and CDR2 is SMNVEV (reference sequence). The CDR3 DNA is TGTGCCAGCAGTACCAACTTACCCGGACAGGGGGCGGGTGGGGCCAACGTCCTGACTTTC. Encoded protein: CASSTNLPGQGAGGANVLTF.

CDR3 coding DNA: TGTGCCAGCAGTCGGACAGGGTCAACTAATGAAAAACTGTTTTTT. Translation gives CASSRTGSTNEKLFF. The rearrangement links TRBV28 to TRBJ1-4, with 8 bases aligning to TRBD1. CDR1 is MDHEN and CDR2 is SYDVKM in the germline V gene. The CDR3 has 15 amino acids. V gave up 5 bases and J gave up 0 bases; unmatched junction bases: 2.

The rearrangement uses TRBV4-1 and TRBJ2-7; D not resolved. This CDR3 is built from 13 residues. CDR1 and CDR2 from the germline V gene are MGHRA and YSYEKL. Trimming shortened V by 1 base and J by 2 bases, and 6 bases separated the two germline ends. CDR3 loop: CASSQVPPYEQYF. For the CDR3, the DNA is TGCGCCAGCAGCCAAGTTCCCCCCTACGAGCAGTACTTC.

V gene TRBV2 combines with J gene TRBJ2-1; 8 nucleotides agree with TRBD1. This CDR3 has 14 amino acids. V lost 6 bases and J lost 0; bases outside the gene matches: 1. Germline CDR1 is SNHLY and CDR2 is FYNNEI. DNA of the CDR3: TGTGCCAGCAGGGACAGGGTCTCCTACAATGAGCAGTTCTTC. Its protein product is CASRDRVSYNEQFF.

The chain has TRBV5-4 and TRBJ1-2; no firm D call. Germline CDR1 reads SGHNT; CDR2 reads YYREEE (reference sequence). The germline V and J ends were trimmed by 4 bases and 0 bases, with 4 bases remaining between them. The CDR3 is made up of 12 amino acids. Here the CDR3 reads CASSDANYGYTF. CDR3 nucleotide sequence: TGTGCCAGCAGCGACGCTAACTATGGCTACACCTTC.

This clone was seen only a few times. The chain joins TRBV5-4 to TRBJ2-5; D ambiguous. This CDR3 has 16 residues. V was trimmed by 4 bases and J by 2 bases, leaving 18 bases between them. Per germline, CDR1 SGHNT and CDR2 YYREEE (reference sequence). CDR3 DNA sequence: TGTGCCAGCAGCCACTTGGGTCTGGTGGCTCAAGAGACCCAGTACTTC. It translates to CASSHLGLVAQETQYF. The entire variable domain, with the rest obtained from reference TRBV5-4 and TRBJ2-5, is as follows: ETGVTQSPTHLIKTRGQQVTLRCSSQSGHNTVSWYQQALGQGPQFIFQYYREEENGRGNFPPRFSGLQFPNYSSELNVNALELDDSALYLCASSHLGLVAQETQYFGPGTRLLVL.

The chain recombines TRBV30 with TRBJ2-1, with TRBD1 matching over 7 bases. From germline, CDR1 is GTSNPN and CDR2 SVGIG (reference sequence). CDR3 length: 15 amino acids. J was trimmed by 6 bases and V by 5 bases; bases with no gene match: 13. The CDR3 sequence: CAWGVGGAWANEQFF. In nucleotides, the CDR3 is TGTGCCTGGGGGGTAGGGGGCGCTTGGGCCAATGAGCAGTTCTTC.

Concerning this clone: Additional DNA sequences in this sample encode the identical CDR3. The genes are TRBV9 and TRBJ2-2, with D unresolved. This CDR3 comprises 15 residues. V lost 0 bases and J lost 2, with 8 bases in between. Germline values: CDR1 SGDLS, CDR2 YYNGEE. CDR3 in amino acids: CASSVGGSNTGELFF. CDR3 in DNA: TGTGCCAGCAGCGTAGGTGGCAGTAACACCGGGGAGCTGTTTTTT. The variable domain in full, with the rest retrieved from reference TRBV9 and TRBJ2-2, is DSGVTQTPKHLITATGQRVTLRCSPRSGDLSVYWYQQSLDQGLQFLIQYYNGEERAKGNILERFSAQQFPDLHSELNLSSLELGDSALYFCASSVGGSNTGELFFGEGSRLTVL.

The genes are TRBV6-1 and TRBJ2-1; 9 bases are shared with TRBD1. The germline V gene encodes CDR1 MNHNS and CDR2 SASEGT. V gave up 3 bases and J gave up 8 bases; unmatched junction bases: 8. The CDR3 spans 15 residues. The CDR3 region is CASSEGGQGVYEQFF. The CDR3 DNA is TGTGCCAGCAGTGAGGGGGGACAGGGCGTATATGAGCAGTTCTTC.

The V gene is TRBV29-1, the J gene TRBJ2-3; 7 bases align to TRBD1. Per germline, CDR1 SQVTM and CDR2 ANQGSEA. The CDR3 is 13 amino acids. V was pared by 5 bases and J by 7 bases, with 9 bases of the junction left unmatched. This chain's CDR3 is CSVWAGGTNTQYF. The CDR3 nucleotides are TGCAGCGTTTGGGCAGGGGGAACAAATACGCAGTATTTT.

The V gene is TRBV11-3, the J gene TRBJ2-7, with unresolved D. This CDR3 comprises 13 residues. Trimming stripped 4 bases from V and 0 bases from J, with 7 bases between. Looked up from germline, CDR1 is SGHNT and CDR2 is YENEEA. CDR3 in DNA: TGTGCCAGCAGCTCAGCGAGCTCCTACGAGCAGTACTTC. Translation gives CASSSASSYEQYF.

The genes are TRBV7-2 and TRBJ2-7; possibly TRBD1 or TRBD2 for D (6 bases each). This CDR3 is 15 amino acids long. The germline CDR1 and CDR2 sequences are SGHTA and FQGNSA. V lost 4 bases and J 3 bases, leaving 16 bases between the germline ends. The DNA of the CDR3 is TGTGCCAGCAGCTCCGGGGGCGGGATCTTCTACGAGCAGTACTTC. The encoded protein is CASSSGGGIFYEQYF.

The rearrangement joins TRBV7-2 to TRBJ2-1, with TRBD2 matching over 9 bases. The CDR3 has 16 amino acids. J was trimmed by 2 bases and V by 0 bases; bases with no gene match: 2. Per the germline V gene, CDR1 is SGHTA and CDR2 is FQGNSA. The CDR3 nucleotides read TGTGCCAGCAGCTTAGCGGCTAGCGGGGCCTACAATGAGCAGTTCTTC. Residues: CASSLAASGAYNEQFF.

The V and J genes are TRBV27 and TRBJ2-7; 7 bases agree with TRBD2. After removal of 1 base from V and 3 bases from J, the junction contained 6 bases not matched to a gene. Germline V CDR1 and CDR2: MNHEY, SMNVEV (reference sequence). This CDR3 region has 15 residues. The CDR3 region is CASSLFGGSRYEQYF. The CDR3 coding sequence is TGTGCCAGCAGTTTATTCGGCGGGAGCCGCTACGAGCAGTACTTC.